This TCR beta chain comes out of a study of T cell repertoires and HLA-DP antigens. Looking at the study overall: Average DNA input: roughly 0.2 ug for CD137+CD4+ sorts, approximately 1,200 ng pre-culture. Study-level points and caveats: Previously undetected clones averaged roughly 40% and 52% against the two alleles respectively.

CD4+ T cells were isolated untouched, around 98% pure. In regard to this clone: Its antigen is unidentified.

The PCR primers covered 54 TRBV and 13 TRBJ segments. This table comes from immunoSEQ multiplex PCR, and its TCRdb copy is limited to in-frame clones, with some not included. The table records about 89,000 clones, roughly 86% of them present only once. The CDR3 is 17 residues long. V lost 0 bases to trimming and J lost 3 bases; unmatched junction nucleotides: 7. Per the germline V gene, CDR1 is SNHLY and CDR2 is FYNNEI. Material: CD4+ T cells from PBMCs. The chain carries TRBV2 and TRBJ1-4; 7 nucleotides align to TRBD1. This receptor was obtained from a man aged 45-60 years in good health and CMV-seronegative. CDR3 amino acids: CASSEALRGQPNEKLFF. CDR3 DNA: TGTGCCAGCAGTGAAGCGCTACGGGGACAGCCTAATGAAAAACTGTTTTTT.